The present T cell receptor beta chain was sequenced within a study of blood T cell repertoires in COVID-19. Study context: Acute and convalescent COVID-19 specimens originated in the United States, Italy and Spain. PBMCs, B-cell-depleted T cells, or T cells were the source of the cDNA or gDNA that made up the material.

Germline CDR1 is ENHRY and CDR2 is SYGVKD. CDR3 length: 15 residues. The V end was cut by 8 bases, the J end by 0 bases, with 14 bases between. Original methodology: Scientists estimated how many nucleated cells there were by amplifying reference gene primers. Some clones are missing from TCRdb's copy, which holds only in-frame ones; the method was immunoSEQ multiplex PCR. V and J calls and clone size follow that table, whereas D and trimming were derived from the DNA. The sample holds over 100,000 clones, 70% to 80% seen once. This rearrangement joins TRBV10-3 to TRBJ1-3; maybe TRBD1 (5 bases). This TCR came from a woman aged 80 or over with acute or convalescent COVID-19. Sequenced material: peripheral blood. This CDR3 reads CAISAGTDSGNTIYF. The CDR3 DNA sequence: TGTGCCATCTCTGCGGGGACTGACTCTGGAAACACCATATATTTT.